A single sample is the source of the 5 T cell receptor beta chains below, sequenced in a study of cytomegalovirus exposure and HLA in healthy donors. It was with 60 Vbeta and 13 Jbeta primers that the PCR ran. Profiling relied on immunoSEQ multiplex PCR, and the TCRdb table lists in-frame clones only, not all of them. The data show some 190,000 clones, more than 75% seen once. Sequencing was done on a sample of PBMCs. The receptors originated from a woman aged 45-59 years in good health and CMV-seronegative.

The J gene is TRBJ1-2, the V gene TRBV6-5, with TRBD1 as a possible D gene (6 bases). Germline CDR1 reads MNHEY; CDR2 reads SVGAGI. The CDR3 has 11 residues. The V and J ends lost 7 bases and 7 bases respectively, with 10 bases between them. CDR3 nucleotides: TGTGCCAGCATTGGACAGTGTGGCTACACCTTC. Translated, it gives CASIGQCGYTF.

The genes are TRBV19 and TRBJ2-2, with 9 bases fitting TRBD2. From germline, CDR1 is LNHDA and CDR2 SQIVND (reference sequence). With V trimmed by 10 bases and J by 6 bases, 6 bases remained unmatched. The CDR3 loop spans 13 amino acids. Here the CDR3 reads CATGGLAPGELFF. The DNA for the CDR3 is TGTGCCACTGGAGGACTAGCGCCCGGGGAGCTGTTTTTT.

The V call is TRBV29-1, the J call TRBJ2-7; D might be TRBD1 (6 bases). V lost 3 bases to trimming and J lost 3 bases, with 15 bases between them. The CDR3 is 14 residues long. CDR1 is SQVTM and CDR2 is ANQGSEA in the germline V gene. CDR3 DNA sequence: TGCAGCGTTGAGGGGGCAGGGGAAGGCTACGAGCAGTACTTC. Translation gives CSVEGAGEGYEQYF.

The gene calls are TRBV9 and TRBJ2-3; TRBD1 might be the D (6 bases). Trimming shortened V by 4 bases and J by 6 bases, and 15 bases separated the two germline ends. The CDR3 consists of 14 residues. In germline, CDR1 is SGDLS, CDR2 YYNGEE. CDR3 in DNA: TGTGCCAGCAGCCCCCGGACAAGGGGGGATACGCAGTATTTT. Translated, it gives CASSPRTRGDTQYF.

About this clone: The sample contains more than one DNA sequence encoding this CDR3. The chain combines TRBV28 with TRBJ1-5; no definite D call. In germline, CDR1 is MDHEN, CDR2 SYDVKM. CDR3 length equals 13 residues. V lost 2 bases, J lost 2 bases, and 4 bases lay in between. CDR3 nucleotides: TGTGCCAGCAGTTTACTCGGCAATCAGCCCCAGCATTTT. It yields the protein CASSLLGNQPQHF.